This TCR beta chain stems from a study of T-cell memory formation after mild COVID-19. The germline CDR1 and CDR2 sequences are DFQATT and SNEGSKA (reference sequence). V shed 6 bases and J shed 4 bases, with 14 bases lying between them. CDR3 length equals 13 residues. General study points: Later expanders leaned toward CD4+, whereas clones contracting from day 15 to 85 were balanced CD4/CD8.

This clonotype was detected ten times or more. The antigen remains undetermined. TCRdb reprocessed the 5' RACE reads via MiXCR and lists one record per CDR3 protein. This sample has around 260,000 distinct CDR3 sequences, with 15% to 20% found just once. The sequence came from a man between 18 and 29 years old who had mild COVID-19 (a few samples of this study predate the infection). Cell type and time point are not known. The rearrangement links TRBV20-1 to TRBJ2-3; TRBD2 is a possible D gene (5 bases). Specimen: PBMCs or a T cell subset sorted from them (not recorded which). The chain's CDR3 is CSALVGRADTQYF. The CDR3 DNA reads TGCAGTGCCCTGGTAGGGCGGGCAGATACGCAGTATTTT.